A selection of T cell receptor beta chains follows, all from one sample in a study of blood T cell repertoires in COVID-19. Method: immunoSEQ multiplex PCR; TCRdb's copy keeps in-frame clones and lacks some. The table includes roughly 500,000 clones, over 75% detected once. Sequencing input: peripheral blood. The receptor source for this set is a human donor in a cohort sampled during active COVID-19. CDR3s include the opening cysteine and the closing phenylalanine or tryptophan. The D gene is left open where the match is weak. Clone size, where shown, is once, few, many, or a class for clones that have expanded.

clone size,V gene,CDR3 length,J gene,D gene,CDR3 DNA,CDR3 protein
-,TRBV6-1,18,TRBJ2-1,-,TGTGCCAGCAGTGAAGAAGGTCCAGGGATCCCGCCCTACAATGAGCAGTTCTTC,CASSEEGPGIPPYNEQFF
-,TRBV9,14,TRBJ1-4,-,TGTGCCAGCACGAAGGGGTCGAATAATGAAAAACTGTTTTTT,CASTKGSNNEKLFF
-,TRBV5-8,15,TRBJ2-5,TRBD2,TGTGCCAGCAGCACCGGGACTAGCGGGGAAGAGACCCAGTACTTC,CASSTGTSGEETQYF
-,TRBV7-3,15,TRBJ1-3,-,TGTGCCAGCAGCTTAACTGGGGGAGGTGGAAACACCATATATTTT,CASSLTGGGGNTIYF
-,TRBV7-2,15,TRBJ2-2,TRBD1,TGTGCCAGCAGCTTAGCCGGTCAGGGGGTCGGGGAGCTGTTTTTT,CASSLAGQGVGELFF
once,TRBV28,12,TRBJ1-2,TRBD1,TGTGCCAGCAACGGACAGGTTTATGGCTACACCTTC,CASNGQVYGYTF
once,TRBV9,14,TRBJ1-2,-,TGTGCCAGCAGCGTCGCCCGGGGGGCCTATGGCTACACCTTC,CASSVARGAYGYTF
-,TRBV24-1,13,TRBJ2-1,-,TGTGCCACCAGGGGGGGACGGAACAATGAGCAGTTCTTC,CATRGGRNNEQFF
-,TRBV9,13,TRBJ1-5,-,TGTGCCAGCAGCGTAGATCCACAGGGAGCCCAGCATTTT,CASSVDPQGAQHF
once,TRBV5-1,15,TRBJ2-3,TRBD2,TGCGCCAGCAGCCCCGGGGGAGGGCCCACAGATACGCAGTATTTT,CASSPGGGPTDTQYF
-,TRBV21-1,21,TRBJ2-5,-,TGTGCCAGCAGCAAAGAAGGAAACAGCGAGGCTAGCGGGAGGGCCGCAGAGACCCAGTACTTC,CASSKEGNSEASGRAAETQYF
-,TRBV30,15,TRBJ1-5,-,TGTGCCTGGAGTGTTGGCAGGCTGGGTAATCAGCCCCAGCATTTT,CAWSVGRLGNQPQHF
-,TRBV10-3,16,TRBJ2-7,TRBD2,TGTGCCATCAGCCCTAGCCTAGCGGGAGAAGGTTACGAGCAGTACTTC,CAISPSLAGEGYEQYF
-,TRBV7-3,14,TRBJ2-7,-,TGTGCCAGCAGCCCTGTAGCGTCGGCCTACGAGCAGTACTTC,CASSPVASAYEQYF
-,TRBV5-4,15,TRBJ2-2,TRBD2,TGTGCCAGCAGCTTCCTAACTAGCGGCACCGGGGAGCTGTTTTTT,CASSFLTSGTGELFF
-,TRBV18,15,TRBJ2-7,TRBD1,TGTGCCAGCTCACCCCTCGGGACAGGGGAACACGAGCAGTACTTC,CASSPLGTGEHEQYF
once,TRBV19,16,TRBJ2-3,TRBD2,TGTGCCAGTCGGGGGACTAGCGGGAATTTCCCAGATACGCAGTATTTT,CASRGTSGNFPDTQYF
-,TRBV5-4,16,TRBJ1-4,-,TGTGCCAGCAGCTTCTCTCTTACAGGGAATGTCGGAAAACTGTTTTTT,CASSFSLTGNVGKLFF
-,TRBV5-1,17,TRBJ1-4,TRBD1,TGCGCCAGCAGCTTGGCCTTATATGGGACAGGGAATGAAAAACTGTTTTTT,CASSLALYGTGNEKLFF
-,TRBV7-2,13,TRBJ1-1,-,TGTGCCAGCAGCTTGACACCAAACACTGAAGCTTTCTTT,CASSLTPNTEAFF
-,TRBV16,15,TRBJ1-5,-,TGTGCCAGCAGCCAATTTACAGTTAGCAATCAGCCCCAGCATTTT,CASSQFTVSNQPQHF
-,TRBV7-9,15,TRBJ2-7,TRBD1,TGTGCCAGCAGCTCAACGGGACAGGGGTTGTACGAGCAGTACTTC,CASSSTGQGLYEQYF
-,TRBV6-1,17,TRBJ2-1,TRBD2,TGTGCCAGCAGTGAAAGTTTAGCGGGGGCCTCCTACAATGAGCAGTTCTTC,CASSESLAGASYNEQFF
once,TRBV7-3,17,TRBJ2-1,TRBD2,TGTGCCAGCAGCTTAATGACTAGCGGAAGCTCCTACAATGAGCAGTTCTTC,CASSLMTSGSSYNEQFF
-,TRBV11-3,12,TRBJ2-1,-,TGTGCCAGCAGCCGTAACTACAATGAGCAGTTCTTC,CASSRNYNEQFF
-,TRBV28,15,TRBJ2-3,TRBD2,TGTGCCAGCAGTTCCAGCGGGAGTTTGTCAGATACGCAGTATTTT,CASSSSGSLSDTQYF
-,TRBV7-6,14,TRBJ1-6,TRBD1,TGTGCCACTTCAACAGGGGCCGAGGGTTCACCCCTCCACTTT,CATSTGAEGSPLHF
-,TRBV7-3,19,TRBJ2-1,TRBD2,TGTGCCAGCAGCTTAAAACCCTCGGTAGCGGGACTCAATCTGAATGAGCAGTTCTTC,CASSLKPSVAGLNLNEQFF
few,TRBV30,15,TRBJ1-5,TRBD1,TGTGCCTGGAGCGAGGACAGGTTTAGCAATCAGCCCCAGCATTTT,CAWSEDRFSNQPQHF
-,TRBV28,20,TRBJ1-2,TRBD1,TGTGCCAGCAGTTTCTCGCTGATATACTCCGTTACGACAGGGGAAGATGGCTACACCTTC,CASSFSLIYSVTTGEDGYTF
-,TRBV28,18,TRBJ1-5,TRBD1,TGTGCCAGCAGTTTACTGGGGGACAGCCTCTATAGCAATCAGCCCCAGCATTTT,CASSLLGDSLYSNQPQHF
once,TRBV5-8,13,TRBJ1-2,-,TGTGCCAGCATCCTCACAGGGTCCTATGGCTACACCTTC,CASILTGSYGYTF
-,TRBV10-3,17,TRBJ2-1,-,TGTGCCATCAGTGGGGTAGGGAGCGGGCAAACCTACAATGAGCAGTTCTTC,CAISGVGSGQTYNEQFF
-,TRBV3-1/TRBV3-2,15,TRBJ2-7,-,TGTGCCAGCAGCCAAGATCTAAGCGTACCCTACGAGCAGTACTTC,CASSQDLSVPYEQYF
-,TRBV4-1,15,TRBJ1-1,-,TGCGCCAGCAGCTTAAACGATAGGGGGAACACTGAAGCTTTCTTT,CASSLNDRGNTEAFF
large,TRBV5-1,15,TRBJ2-1,-,TGCGCCAGCAGCCCCACCAGGGGTCATTACAATGAGCAGTTCTTC,CASSPTRGHYNEQFF
-,TRBV19,16,TRBJ2-2,-,TGTGCCAGTAGCCCATCCCCGGGAACGAACACCGGGGAGCTGTTTTTT,CASSPSPGTNTGELFF
-,TRBV7-2,13,TRBJ2-3,-,TGTGCCAGCTTCCAGGGCCTCACAGATACGCAGTATTTT,CASFQGLTDTQYF
-,TRBV5-6,15,TRBJ1-6,-,TGTGCCAGCAGCGCGCGGGGTCGCGGTAATTCACCCCTCCACTTT,CASSARGRGNSPLHF
few,TRBV7-9,18,TRBJ2-3,TRBD2,TGTGCCAGCAGCTTGAGAGAACTAGCGGGTTTTAGCACAGATACGCAGTATTTT,CASSLRELAGFSTDTQYF
-,TRBV12-3/TRBV12-4,13,TRBJ1-6,TRBD1,TGTGCCAGCACGACAGGGAGGAATTCACCCCTCCACTTT,CASTTGRNSPLHF
once,TRBV11-3,13,TRBJ1-3,-,TGTGCCAGCAGCTTAGATCGTGGAAACACCATATATTTT,CASSLDRGNTIYF
-,TRBV2,15,TRBJ2-5,TRBD1,TGTGCCAGCAGGGCGACAGGGGTAAAGCAAGAGACCCAGTACTTC,CASRATGVKQETQYF
-,TRBV28,11,TRBJ1-1,-,TGTGCCAGCAGTACACACCGTGAAGCTTTCTTT,CASSTHREAFF
-,TRBV18,14,TRBJ1-1,TRBD1,TGTGCCAGCTCACCCTATAGACAGGGCCCTGAAGCTTTCTTT,CASSPYRQGPEAFF
-,TRBV12-5,15,TRBJ2-7,-,TGTGCTAGTGGCCCGAGACAAGAGACGACCTACGAGCAGTACTTC,CASGPRQETTYEQYF
-,TRBV28,15,TRBJ2-1,TRBD2,TGTGCCAGCAGCAAACCGGGACTAGCGGGCAATGAGCAGTTCTTC,CASSKPGLAGNEQFF
-,TRBV3-1/TRBV3-2,14,TRBJ1-2,-,TGTGCCAGCAGCCAAGATGAACGGGACTATGGCTACACCTTC,CASSQDERDYGYTF
-,TRBV20-1,10,TRBJ2-1,-,TGCAGTGCTAGAGGCCTCGGGCAGTTCTTC,CSARGLGQFF
-,TRBV7-2,15,TRBJ1-6,TRBD1,TGTGCCAGCACCTACAGGGGTTCCTATAATTCACCCCTCCACTTT,CASTYRGSYNSPLHF
-,TRBV27,15,TRBJ1-2,-,TGTGCCAGCAGTTTATCCGGCAGGGGAAAAACGGGCTACACCTTC,CASSLSGRGKTGYTF
-,TRBV6-5,13,TRBJ1-2,-,TGTGCCAGCAGTCCGCCACAGGGCTATGGCTACACCTTC,CASSPPQGYGYTF
-,TRBV28,13,TRBJ2-5,-,TGTGCCAGCAAGCGGGACATACAAGAGACCCAGTACTTC,CASKRDIQETQYF
-,TRBV7-9,16,TRBJ2-4,-,TGTGCCAGCAGCCCCCGTTCATCAGGTCCCAAAAACATTCAGTACTTC,CASSPRSSGPKNIQYF
-,TRBV7-2,15,TRBJ2-3,TRBD2,TGTGCCAGCAGCCTCTCTAGCGGGAATTGGGATACGCAGTATTTT,CASSLSSGNWDTQYF
-,TRBV21-1,17,TRBJ2-7,-,TGTGCCAGCAGCAACCGGGGGACTAGAAAGAGCTCCTACGAGCAGTACTTC,CASSNRGTRKSSYEQYF
few,TRBV11-2,18,TRBJ1-2,TRBD1,TGTGCCAGCAGCTTAGATCGCCGGACAGGACCCCTTAACTATGGCTACACCTTC,CASSLDRRTGPLNYGYTF
-,TRBV5-1,15,TRBJ1-1,TRBD1,TGCGCCAGCAGCCAACCGGGGACAGGGAACACTGAAGCTTTCTTT,CASSQPGTGNTEAFF
-,TRBV11-2,17,TRBJ2-1,TRBD2,TGTGCCAGCAGCTTGGTCGTCACTAGCGGGAGGTTTAATGAGCAGTTCTTC,CASSLVVTSGRFNEQFF